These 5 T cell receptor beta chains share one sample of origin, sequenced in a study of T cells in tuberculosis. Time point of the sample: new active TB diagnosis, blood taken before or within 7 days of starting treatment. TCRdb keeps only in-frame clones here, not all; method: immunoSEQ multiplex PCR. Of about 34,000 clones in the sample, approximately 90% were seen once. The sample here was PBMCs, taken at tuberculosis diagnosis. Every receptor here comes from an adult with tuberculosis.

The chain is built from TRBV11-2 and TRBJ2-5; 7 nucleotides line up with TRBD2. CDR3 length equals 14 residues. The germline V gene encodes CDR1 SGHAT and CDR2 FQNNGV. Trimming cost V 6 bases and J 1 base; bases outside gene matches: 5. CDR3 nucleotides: TGTGCCAGCAGTATACCGGGGGGCCAAGAGACCCAGTACTTC. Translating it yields CASSIPGGQETQYF.

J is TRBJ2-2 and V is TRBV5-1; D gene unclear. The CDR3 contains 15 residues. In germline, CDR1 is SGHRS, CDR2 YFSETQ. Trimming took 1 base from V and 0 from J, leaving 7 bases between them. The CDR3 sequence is CASSLTPTNTGELFF. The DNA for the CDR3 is TGCGCCAGCAGCTTGACACCAACGAACACCGGGGAGCTGTTTTTT.

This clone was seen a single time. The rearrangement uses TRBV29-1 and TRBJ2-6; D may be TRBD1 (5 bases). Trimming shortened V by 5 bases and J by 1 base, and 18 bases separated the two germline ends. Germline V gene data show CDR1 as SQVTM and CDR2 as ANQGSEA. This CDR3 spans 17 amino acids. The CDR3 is CSVQFGRGVSGANVLTF. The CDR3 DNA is TGCAGCGTTCAATTTGGAAGGGGTGTTTCTGGGGCCAACGTCCTGACTTTC.

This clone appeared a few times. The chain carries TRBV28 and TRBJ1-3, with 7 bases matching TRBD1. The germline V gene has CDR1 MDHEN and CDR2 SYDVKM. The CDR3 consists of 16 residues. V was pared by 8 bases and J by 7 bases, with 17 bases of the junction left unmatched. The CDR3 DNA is TGTGCCAGCTTGGAACAGGGGCCGATAAGAAGGAACACCATATATTTT. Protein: CASLEQGPIRRNTIYF.

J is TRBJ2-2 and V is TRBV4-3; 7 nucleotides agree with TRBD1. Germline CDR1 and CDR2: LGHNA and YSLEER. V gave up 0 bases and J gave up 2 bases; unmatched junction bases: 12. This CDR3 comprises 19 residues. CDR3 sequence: CASSQELVIGQDNTGELFF. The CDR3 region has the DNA TGCGCCAGCAGCCAAGAGCTCGTAATCGGACAGGACAACACCGGGGAGCTGTTTTTT.